Listed below are T cell receptor beta chains from one sample, sequenced in a study of graft-versus-host responses after intestinal transplantation. The repertoire was sequenced with immunoSEQ multiplex PCR; TCRdb's copy has only in-frame clones and lacks some. The table shows under 50,000 clones, with around nine tenths occurring only once. The sequencing used PBMCs, collected just under 270 days after transplant. These receptors originate from a human patient who received an intestinal transplant, so some T cells may come from the graft donor. The CDR3 runs from the conserved cysteine through the conserved F or W. A D gene is named only where the DNA matches it firmly. Clone sizes are given selectively: once, few, many, or a class where the clone is expanded.

d_gene	v_gene	abundance	j_gene	CDR3aa	CDR3nt
TRBD2	TRBV7-3	NA	TRBJ2-5	CASSLGTRGSKETQYF	TGTGCCAGCAGCTTAGGCACGCGGGGGTCCAAAGAGACCCAGTACTTC
NA	TRBV6-1	NA	TRBJ2-5	CASSVGGNGETQYF	TGTGCCAGCAGTGTGGGGGGTAATGGAGAGACCCAGTACTTC
NA	TRBV18	NA	TRBJ1-1	CASSPNDRFGEAFF	TGTGCCAGCTCTCCAAACGACAGGTTTGGGGAAGCTTTCTTT
TRBD2	TRBV27	NA	TRBJ2-5	CASSSRMAGGGQETQYF	TGTGCCAGCAGTTCCCGGATGGCCGGGGGGGGGCAGGAGACCCAGTACTTC
TRBD1	TRBV7-9	NA	TRBJ2-3	CASSRRQGADTQYF	TGTGCCAGCAGCAGACGACAGGGGGCAGATACGCAGTATTTT
TRBD1	TRBV6-5	NA	TRBJ1-6	CASSGQGQTSPLHF	TGTGCCAGCAGTGGACAGGGACAGACTTCACCCCTCCACTTT
NA	TRBV6-5	NA	TRBJ1-6	CASSYLETGGAPLHF	TGTGCCAGCAGTTACTTAGAGACAGGTGGTGCACCCCTCCACTTT
NA	TRBV4-1	NA	TRBJ2-7	CASSHLLENHYEQYF	TGCGCCAGCAGCCACCTTCTAGAAAACCACTACGAGCAGTACTTC
NA	TRBV6-1	NA	TRBJ1-4	CASSELVELFF	TGTGCCAGCAGTGAGTTGGTTGAACTGTTTTTT
NA	TRBV27	NA	TRBJ1-1	CASSLGGDISFEAFF	TGTGCCAGCAGTTTAGGGGGAGATATTAGTTTTGAAGCTTTCTTT
TRBD2	TRBV19	NA	TRBJ2-1	CASSILAGLINNEQFF	TGTGCCAGTAGTATACTAGCGGGGCTGATAAACAATGAGCAGTTCTTC
NA	TRBV4-1	once	TRBJ1-5	CASSLRASNQPQHF	TGCGCCAGCAGCCTACGGGCCTCCAATCAGCCCCAGCATTTT
NA	TRBV4-3	NA	TRBJ2-5	CASSQGVSEETQYF	TGCGCCAGCAGCCAAGGGGTTAGCGAAGAGACCCAGTACTTC
TRBD1	TRBV19	few	TRBJ2-1	CASSTGTAIGQFF	TGTGCCAGTAGTACGGGGACAGCCATTGGGCAGTTCTTC
NA	TRBV6-5	NA	TRBJ2-7	CASSYSNTGKMEQYF	TGTGCCAGCAGTTACTCGAACACCGGGAAAATGGAGCAGTACTTC
TRBD1	TRBV10-1	NA	TRBJ2-2	CASSGPPGQGSTGELFF	TGCGCCAGCAGTGGGCCACCGGGACAGGGGAGCACCGGGGAGCTGTTTTTT
TRBD2	TRBV30	NA	TRBJ2-2	CAWRRGGPGELFF	TGTGCCTGGAGGCGGGGGGGCCCCGGGGAGCTGTTTTTT
NA	TRBV19	NA	TRBJ1-4	CASRGGDGEKLFF	TGTGCCAGTCGGGGGGGCGACGGTGAAAAACTGTTTTTT
NA	TRBV7-9	NA	TRBJ1-2	CASSLGGDGGYTF	TGTGCCAGCAGCTTAGGAGGGGACGGCGGCTACACCTTC
NA	TRBV9	NA	TRBJ1-1	CASSPRGQLEAFF	TGTGCCAGCAGTCCGAGAGGGCAGCTCGAAGCTTTCTTT
NA	TRBV7-9	NA	TRBJ2-3	CASSLDRTSTDTQYF	TGTGCCAGCAGCTTAGACAGAACTAGCACAGATACGCAGTATTTT
TRBD2	TRBV27	NA	TRBJ2-1	CASSLRTSGNNEQFF	TGTGCCAGCAGTTTAAGAACTAGCGGCAACAATGAGCAGTTCTTC
NA	TRBV7-9	NA	TRBJ1-2	CASSTATSLYGYTF	TGTGCCAGCAGCACAGCGACATCCCTTTATGGCTACACCTTC
TRBD1	TRBV27	once	TRBJ2-1	CASSSQGVFLNNEQFF	TGTGCCAGCAGTTCGCAGGGGGTGTTCCTTAACAATGAGCAGTTCTTC
TRBD2	TRBV6-5	NA	TRBJ2-3	CASSYTTSGGTDTQYF	TGTGCCAGCAGTTACACCACTAGCGGGGGCACAGATACGCAGTATTTT
NA	TRBV10-2	once	TRBJ2-1	CASSERTAKHEQFF	TGCGCCAGCAGTGAGCGGACAGCTAAACATGAGCAGTTCTTC
NA	TRBV11-3	NA	TRBJ1-6	CASSPGSSSSYNSPLHF	TGTGCCAGCAGCCCCGGTTCATCGAGCTCCTATAATTCACCCCTCCACTTT
NA	TRBV7-2	NA	TRBJ1-3	CASSLVPGTTGNTIYF	TGTGCCAGCAGCTTAGTCCCGGGGACAACTGGAAACACCATATATTTT
NA	TRBV10-1	NA	TRBJ1-1	CASSVTGSGTEAFF	TGCGCCAGCAGTGTAACAGGGTCTGGCACTGAAGCTTTCTTT
NA	TRBV6-6	NA	TRBJ2-7	CASSHDRLYEQYF	TGTGCCAGCAGTCACGACAGGCTCTACGAGCAGTACTTC
NA	TRBV2	NA	TRBJ2-1	CASSEGLVAEYNEQFF	TGTGCCAGCAGTGAGGGATTGGTAGCGGAGTACAATGAGCAGTTCTTC
NA	TRBV11-2	NA	TRBJ2-1	CASTTWGGGSFNEQFF	TGTGCCAGCACGACCTGGGGCGGGGGCTCTTTCAATGAGCAGTTCTTC
TRBD1	TRBV7-2	NA	TRBJ1-2	CASSTGTDGYTF	TGTGCCAGCAGCACCGGGACAGATGGCTACACCTTC
TRBD2	TRBV6-1	NA	TRBJ2-1	CASSDLRGGGNEQFF	TGTGCCAGCAGTGATTTGCGGGGGGGCGGCAATGAGCAGTTCTTC
TRBD1	TRBV18	NA	TRBJ2-5	CASSARQGQETQYF	TGTGCCAGCTCAGCACGACAGGGCCAAGAGACCCAGTACTTC
NA	TRBV25-1	once	TRBJ2-1	CASSEGGRHYNEQFF	TGTGCCAGCAGTGAAGGCGGCCGCCACTACAATGAGCAGTTCTTC
NA	TRBV6-5	NA	TRBJ1-5	CASSSPGCNQPQHF	TGTGCCAGCAGTTCTCCGGGATGCAATCAGCCCCAGCATTTT
NA	TRBV6-6	NA	TRBJ1-1	CASSRPGVSTEAFF	TGTGCCAGCAGCCGACCGGGGGTGAGCACTGAAGCTTTCTTT
TRBD2	TRBV2	once	TRBJ2-3	CASIKLAGGFTDTQYF	TGTGCCAGCATTAAACTAGCGGGGGGATTCACAGATACGCAGTATTTT
TRBD1	TRBV5-3	few	TRBJ2-1	CARTGGEQFF	TGTGCCAGAACAGGGGGCGAGCAGTTCTTC
TRBD1	TRBV11-2	NA	TRBJ1-1	CASSLELTGVRAEAFF	TGTGCCAGCAGCTTAGAATTAACAGGGGTAAGGGCTGAAGCTTTCTTT
NA	TRBV19	few	TRBJ2-1	CASSIEGRPYNEQFF	TGTGCCAGTAGTATCGAAGGGAGACCCTACAATGAGCAGTTCTTC
NA	TRBV6-1	NA	TRBJ1-1	CAKTDREAFF	TGTGCCAAGACAGACAGGGAAGCTTTCTTT
NA	TRBV21-1	few	TRBJ1-3	CASSKSHRGARWNTIYF	TGTGCCAGCAGCAAATCCCATCGGGGGGCGCGGTGGAACACCATATATTTT
TRBD1	TRBV7-7	NA	TRBJ2-7	CASSIGTDSYEQYF	TGTGCCAGCAGCATAGGGACAGACTCCTACGAGCAGTACTTC
TRBD2	TRBV6-6	NA	TRBJ2-1	CASSYSLAGGHEQFF	TGTGCCAGCAGTTACTCACTAGCGGGGGGGCATGAGCAGTTCTTC
NA	TRBV7-6	NA	TRBJ2-5	CASSPHGDGQLETQYF	TGTGCCAGCAGCCCACACGGGGACGGTCAGTTAGAGACCCAGTACTTC
TRBD1	TRBV10-3	NA	TRBJ1-2	CAISDVQGGISNYGYTF	TGTGCCATAAGTGACGTACAGGGGGGCATCTCTAACTATGGCTACACCTTC
NA	TRBV30	NA	TRBJ1-1	CAWSGGGRFEAFF	TGTGCCTGGAGTGGGGGGGGTCGATTTGAAGCTTTCTTT
NA	TRBV6-6	NA	TRBJ2-3	CASSVGDTQYF	TGTGCCAGCAGCGTCGGAGATACGCAGTATTTT
NA	TRBV9	NA	TRBJ1-2	CASSVGANYGYTF	TGTGCCAGCAGCGTAGGAGCTAACTATGGCTACACCTTC
NA	TRBV5-4	NA	TRBJ2-7	CASSQAGSRSYEQYF	TGTGCCAGCAGCCAGGCGGGATCGCGATCCTACGAGCAGTACTTC
NA	TRBV4-1	NA	TRBJ1-4	CASSQDNEKLFF	TGCGCCAGCAGCCAAGATAACGAAAAACTGTTTTTT
NA	TRBV10-3	NA	TRBJ1-5	CAIGSGINQPQHF	TGTGCCATCGGTTCGGGGATCAATCAGCCCCAGCATTTT
TRBD2	TRBV19	NA	TRBJ2-5	CASSDSGVQETQYF	TGTGCCAGTAGCGATAGCGGGGTACAAGAGACCCAGTACTTC
NA	TRBV2	NA	TRBJ1-1	CASAVPYRPKIRNTEAFF	TGTGCCAGCGCCGTACCCTACAGGCCAAAGATAAGGAACACTGAAGCTTTCTTT
NA	TRBV7-3	NA	TRBJ1-2	CASSLGFGGANGYTF	TGTGCCAGCAGCTTAGGCTTCGGGGGGGCCAATGGCTACACCTTC
NA	TRBV29-1	NA	TRBJ2-2	CSVDRGNTGELFF	TGCAGCGTTGACAGGGGGAACACCGGGGAGCTGTTTTTT
NA	TRBV12-2	NA	TRBJ1-2	CASRLGGYGYTF	TGTGCAAGTCGCTTAGGGGGCTATGGCTACACCTTC
NA	TRBV6-1	once	TRBJ1-2	CATGLAPNYGYTF	TGTGCCACGGGCCTTGCACCGAACTATGGCTACACCTTC